Listed below are T cell receptor beta chains from one sample, sequenced in a study of cytomegalovirus exposure and HLA in healthy donors. Generated by immunoSEQ multiplex PCR, the TCRdb table keeps only in-frame clones and is missing some. The sample includes roughly 330,000 clones, around 90% of them seen just once. The sample consisted of PBMCs. These receptors all come from a young woman in good health and CMV-seropositive. The CDR3 runs from the conserved cysteine through the conserved F or W. The order of the fields is J gene, V gene, clone size, D gene, CDR3 protein, CDR3 DNA. The D gene is left open where the match is weak. Some rows have no size entry. The others give once, few or many, or a class for an expanded clone.

J: TRBJ2-7
V: TRBV7-8
size: NA
D: TRBD2
CDR3: CASSLGPGRAYEQYF
DNA: TGTGCCAGCAGCTTAGGACCCGGGAGGGCCTACGAGCAGTACTTC

J: TRBJ2-7
V: TRBV5-8
size: NA
D: TRBD1
CDR3: CASSRTGAYEQYF
DNA: TGTGCCAGCAGCCGCACAGGGGCCTACGAGCAGTACTTC

J: TRBJ1-2
V: TRBV7-9
size: NA
D: NA
CDR3: CASSLFEVDGYTF
DNA: TGTGCCAGCAGTCTATTCGAGGTCGATGGCTACACCTTC

J: TRBJ1-3
V: TRBV5-6
size: NA
D: NA
CDR3: CASSLGPPGGNTIYF
DNA: TGTGCCAGCAGCTTAGGGCCCCCCGGAGGAAACACCATATATTTT

J: TRBJ2-7
V: TRBV28
size: NA
D: TRBD1
CDR3: CASRTGTDYEQYF
DNA: TGTGCCAGCAGAACGGGGACAGACTACGAGCAGTACTTC

J: TRBJ2-7
V: TRBV27
size: NA
D: TRBD1
CDR3: CASSSLHTGGEIYEQYF
DNA: TGTGCCAGCAGCTCACTGCACACAGGGGGCGAAATCTACGAGCAGTACTTC

J: TRBJ2-7
V: TRBV6-5
size: NA
D: NA
CDR3: CASSKDTAYEQYF
DNA: TGTGCCAGCAGTAAGGACACAGCCTACGAGCAGTACTTC

J: TRBJ2-7
V: TRBV5-8
size: NA
D: NA
CDR3: CASSRSRLGTRSYEQYF
DNA: TGTGCCAGCAGCCGTAGCCGACTAGGGACCCGCTCCTACGAGCAGTACTTC

J: TRBJ2-6
V: TRBV6-1
size: NA
D: NA
CDR3: CASRMGAGANVLTF
DNA: TGTGCCAGCAGGATGGGGGCTGGGGCCAACGTCCTGACTTTC

J: TRBJ2-1
V: TRBV27
size: NA
D: TRBD2
CDR3: CASSFGLAVLGEQFF
DNA: TGTGCCAGCAGTTTCGGACTAGCGGTATTGGGTGAGCAGTTCTTC

J: TRBJ2-7
V: TRBV15
size: NA
D: TRBD2
CDR3: CATRSIAGEGYEQYF
DNA: TGTGCCACCAGGTCTATAGCGGGAGAAGGTTACGAGCAGTACTTC

J: TRBJ2-1
V: TRBV2
size: NA
D: TRBD2
CDR3: CASSKGTSGYNEQFF
DNA: TGTGCCAGCAGTAAAGGGACTAGCGGATACAATGAGCAGTTCTTC

J: TRBJ2-7
V: TRBV28
size: NA
D: NA
CDR3: CASSLAPDSYEQYF
DNA: TGTGCCAGCAGTTTAGCGCCTGACAGCTACGAGCAGTACTTC

J: TRBJ2-7
V: TRBV28
size: NA
D: NA
CDR3: CASRVAKYEQYF
DNA: TGTGCCAGCAGGGTCGCCAAGTACGAGCAGTACTTC

J: TRBJ2-6
V: TRBV19
size: NA
D: NA
CDR3: CASSITHSGANVLTF
DNA: TGTGCCAGTAGTATAACCCACTCTGGGGCCAACGTCCTGACTTTC

J: TRBJ2-7
V: TRBV9
size: NA
D: TRBD1
CDR3: CASSVGGGTGDSYEQYF
DNA: TGTGCCAGCAGCGTAGGAGGAGGGACAGGTGACTCGTACGAGCAGTACTTC

J: TRBJ2-1
V: TRBV27
size: NA
D: TRBD1
CDR3: CASSYLDRGIYNEQFF
DNA: TGTGCCAGCAGCTACCTCGACAGGGGAATTTACAATGAGCAGTTCTTC

J: TRBJ2-2
V: TRBV13
size: NA
D: NA
CDR3: CASSLFVAGELFF
DNA: TGTGCCAGCAGCTTATTCGTAGCCGGGGAGCTGTTTTTT

J: TRBJ1-1
V: TRBV29-1
size: NA
D: TRBD1
CDR3: CSENRGTEAFF
DNA: TGCAGCGAAAACAGGGGCACTGAAGCTTTCTTT

J: TRBJ1-2
V: TRBV30
size: few
D: NA
CDR3: CAWSVGRVGYTF
DNA: TGTGCCTGGAGCGTGGGGCGAGTTGGCTACACCTTC

J: TRBJ1-3
V: TRBV18
size: NA
D: NA
CDR3: CASSHIAGEGLSGNTIYF
DNA: TGTGCCAGCTCACACATCGCTGGCGAGGGGCTCTCTGGAAACACCATATATTTT

J: TRBJ2-7
V: TRBV29-1
size: NA
D: TRBD2
CDR3: CSAGTSGGLTYEQYF
DNA: TGCAGCGCCGGGACTAGCGGGGGCCTAACCTACGAGCAGTACTTC

J: TRBJ1-6
V: TRBV4-2
size: once
D: TRBD1
CDR3: CASSGGQGYNSPLHF
DNA: TGTGCCAGCAGCGGAGGACAGGGCTATAATTCACCCCTCCACTTT

J: TRBJ2-1
V: TRBV19
size: NA
D: NA
CDR3: CASSISRSEQFF
DNA: TGTGCCAGTAGTATTTCCCGAAGTGAGCAGTTCTTC

J: TRBJ2-2
V: TRBV6-1
size: NA
D: TRBD2
CDR3: CASSEAASGMSGELFF
DNA: TGTGCCAGCAGTGAAGCGGCTAGCGGGATGTCCGGGGAGCTGTTTTTT

J: TRBJ2-7
V: TRBV2
size: NA
D: TRBD1
CDR3: CASSVPLTGGEQYF
DNA: TGTGCCAGCAGTGTTCCCCTCACAGGGGGTGAGCAGTACTTC

J: TRBJ1-6
V: TRBV19
size: NA
D: NA
CDR3: CASSIRPVNNSPLHF
DNA: TGTGCCAGTAGTATACGGCCGGTGAATAATTCACCCCTCCACTTT

J: TRBJ2-2
V: TRBV19
size: NA
D: TRBD2
CDR3: CASSIQGRGYTGELFF
DNA: TGTGCCAGTAGTATACAAGGGCGGGGGTACACCGGGGAGCTGTTTTTT